This T cell receptor beta chain was recovered during a study of CD8+ T cells in alopecia areata. The germline V gene encodes CDR1 SGHTA and CDR2 FQGTGA. J was trimmed by 2 bases and V by 4 bases; bases with no gene match: 6. CDR3 size: 15 residues. cDNA serving as the sequencing template came from extracted, reverse transcribed RNA. TCRdb's table, derived via immunoSEQ multiplex PCR, lists solely in-frame clones and lacks some. This table has 150,000 to 200,000 clones, roughly 50% appearing once. The chain has TRBV7-3 and TRBJ2-5; 8 positions agree with TRBD2. This receptor was taken from a human donor in good health. Sequencing was done on a sample of CD4+ T cells sorted from blood. The CDR3 DNA follows: TGTGCCAGCAGCTCCAATAGCGGGAAACAAGAGACCCAGTACTTC. Translating gives CASSSNSGKQETQYF.